The 18 T cell receptor beta chains below were found in one sample sequenced in a study of regulatory T cells in long-lasting Graves disease (dated by TCRdb to 2020 to 2022). The method behind the library was multiplex PCR. TCRdb records Illumina HiSeq 4000 as the sequencer. CDR3 regions were amplified by Arm-PCR with iRepertoire HTBI primers to construct TCR beta libraries. The public reads were reanalyzed by TCRdb: fastp trimming at Q25, MiXCR alignment, in-frame beta chains only. Every entry covers one CDR3 protein and lists the most common genes and DNA from its rows. Recorded for this sample are about 370,000 distinct CDR3 sequences; 15% to 19% of them occurred a single time. Clones ranked in the top ten supply 20% to 25% of the sample. This sample's time point label indicates: newly diagnosed GD, antithyroid drugs for less than 3 months. For both TCR sequencing and RNA sequencing, RNA was extracted from PBMCs in TRIzol.

The source material was peripheral blood mononuclear cells (PBMCs), sampled at new diagnosis, from a patient treated with antithyroid drugs. These receptors came from a female donor with Graves disease.

This clonotype appeared many times. The V call is TRBV11-2, the J call TRBJ2-1, with D possibly TRBD1 on 6 matching bases. Germline V gene sequence: CDR1 SGHAT, CDR2 FQNNGV. The CDR3 has 15 amino acids. Between the trimmed V and J ends, which lost 3 bases and 1 base, there was a span of 10 bases. Here the CDR3 reads CASSLDSRSYNEQFF. In DNA form, the CDR3 reads TGTGCCAGCAGCTTGGACAGCCGATCCTACAATGAGCAGTTCTTC.

This clonotype was observed a few times. The rearrangement joins TRBV4-1 to TRBJ2-7, with 8 bases identical to TRBD1. V lost 3 bases and J lost 4; bases outside the gene matches: 11. Germline V gene data show CDR1 as MGHRA and CDR2 as YSYEKL. The CDR3 extends over 16 amino acids. The chain's CDR3 is CASSQGNPGGGYEQYF. In DNA form, the CDR3 reads TGCGCCAGCAGCCAGGGTAACCCAGGGGGCGGATACGAGCAGTACTTC.

This clonotype has a count of ten or more. V is TRBV6-1 and J is TRBJ1-2; 8 nucleotides align to TRBD1. V shed 2 bases and J 0 bases; nucleotides not matched to a gene: 5. The CDR3 consists of 16 residues. Germline assignment: CDR1 MNHNS and CDR2 SASEGT. DNA of the CDR3: TGTGCCAGCAGTGAATCAAGACAGGGGCCTAACTATGGCTACACCTTC. Encoded protein: CASSESRQGPNYGYTF.

This clonotype was picked up many times. V is TRBV7-2 and J is TRBJ2-5; 11 bases line up with TRBD2. V was clipped by 5 bases and J by 2 bases; unmatched bases: 13. CDR1 SGHTA and CDR2 FQGNSA come from the germline V gene. This CDR3 region has 18 residues. The CDR3 sequence is CASSPPGLAVAQQETQYF. For the CDR3, the DNA is TGTGCCAGCAGCCCCCCGGGACTAGCGGTAGCCCAGCAAGAGACCCAGTACTTC.

This chain connects TRBV3-1 to TRBJ2-5; 13 positions match TRBD2. Germline V gives CDR1 LGHDT, CDR2 YNNKEL (reference sequence). The J segment lost 4 bases and the V segment lost 4 bases, leaving 9 bases of the junction unmatched. The CDR3 runs to 17 residues. Written as DNA, the CDR3 is TGTGCCAGCAGCCTTAAGACGGGACTAGCGGGAAGAGAGACCCAGTACTTC. Translating it yields CASSLKTGLAGRETQYF.

This clonotype was observed many times. The chain combines TRBV5-6 with TRBJ2-1, with D uncertain. CDR1 is SGHDT and CDR2 is YYEEEE in the germline V gene. The CDR3 contains 15 residues. V was cut by 1 base and J by 2 bases, with 10 bases left in between. The CDR3 sequence is CASSLFQSAYNEQFF. As DNA, the CDR3 is TGTGCCAGCAGCTTGTTCCAGTCCGCCTACAATGAGCAGTTCTTC.

This clonotype was observed a few times. This chain joins TRBV14 and TRBJ2-1, with D uncertain. This CDR3 has 15 residues. The ends were cut back, 0 bases at V and 3 bases at J, with 9 bases in the middle. CDR1 and CDR2 from the germline V gene are SGHDN and FVKESK. CDR3 DNA: TGTGCCAGCAGCCAAGATGCCAGAATCTACAATGAGCAGTTCTTC. Translating gives CASSQDARIYNEQFF.

The sample holds many counts of this clonotype. The gene calls are TRBV27 and TRBJ2-7; D tentatively fits TRBD1 or TRBD2 (5 bases each). The CDR3 extends over 13 amino acids. Germline V gene sequence: CDR1 MNHEY, CDR2 SMNVEV (reference sequence). Trimming stripped 4 bases from V and 2 bases from J, with 9 bases between. This chain's CDR3 is CASSSMGAYEQYF. Written as DNA, the CDR3 is TGTGCCAGCAGTTCCATGGGGGCCTACGAGCAGTACTTC.

This clonotype showed up many times. The chain couples TRBV28 to TRBJ2-7, with TRBD1 as a possible D gene (6 bases). V was pared by 6 bases and J by 4 bases, with 13 bases between. The germline V gene encodes CDR1 MDHEN and CDR2 SYDVKM. CDR3 length: 13 residues. The CDR3 loop reads CASREGQIYEQYF. In nucleotides, the CDR3 is TGTGCCAGCAGGGAAGGACAGATTTACGAGCAGTACTTC.

This clonotype was seen a few times. Here the CDR3 DNA reads TGTGCCAGCAGTCCCTTCGACAGGGTGGGCTATGGCTACACCTTC. Translated: CASSPFDRVGYGYTF. V usage is TRBV27 and J usage is TRBJ1-2; 7 bases line up with TRBD1. This CDR3 region has 15 residues. Germline V CDR1 and CDR2: MNHEY, SMNVEV (reference sequence). With 5 bases clipped from V and 4 bases from J, the junction kept 10 bases outside the gene matches.

In its sample, this clonotype was seen many times. In DNA form, the CDR3 reads TGTGCCAGCAGCGCCAGGACTAGCGGGAACACAGATACGCAGTATTTT. Its protein product is CASSARTSGNTDTQYF. V and J are TRBV9 and TRBJ2-3; TRBD2 matches at 12 bases. Per the germline V gene, CDR1 is SGDLS and CDR2 is YYNGEE. The ends lost 3 bases at V and 2 bases at J; junction bases unmatched: 4. This CDR3 contains 16 residues.

The table lists this clonotype with many counts. This chain links TRBV4-3 with TRBJ2-5; D ambiguous. CDR3 size: 16 residues. Looked up from germline, CDR1 is LGHNA and CDR2 is YSLEER. Trimming took 0 bases from V and 1 from J, leaving 12 bases between them. This CDR3 reads CASSQDPPASQETQYF. For the CDR3, the DNA is TGCGCCAGCAGCCAAGATCCCCCAGCTAGCCAAGAGACCCAGTACTTC.

This clonotype has just a few counts. The germline gene is not matched at one end of the junction; a read error may be the cause. The chain is built from TRBV6-1 and TRBJ2-1, with 10 bases identical to TRBD2. The CDR3 runs to 16 residues. CDR1 is MNHNS and CDR2 is SASEGT in the germline V gene. In DNA form, the CDR3 reads TGTGCCAGCACTCTACTAGCGGGATCCTCCCACAATGAGCAGTTCTTC. It is translated as CASTLLAGSSHNEQFF.

This clonotype was detected a few times. The V and J genes are TRBV29-1 and TRBJ2-7, with TRBD2 matching over 13 bases. The V segment lost 2 bases and the J segment 2 bases; nucleotides outside the gene matches: 0. Germline CDR1 reads SQVTM; CDR2 reads ANQGSEA. The CDR3 length is 14 residues. CDR3 amino acids: CSVETSGRAYEQYF. The CDR3, as DNA: TGCAGCGTTGAAACTAGCGGGAGGGCCTACGAGCAGTACTTC.

Many counts were recorded for this clonotype. The genes are TRBV30 and TRBJ2-3, with TRBD1 as a possible D gene (5 bases). The CDR3 contains 13 residues. Germline CDR1 reads GTSNPN; CDR2 reads SVGIG (reference sequence). Trimming removed 0 bases at V and 5 bases at J, with 9 bases between. The CDR3 nucleotides are TGTGCCTGGAGTGTAGGGGTCAGAGATACGCAGTATTTT. Its protein product is CAWSVGVRDTQYF.

The chain uses TRBV20-1 and TRBJ2-1; D is unclear. Germline V gene data show CDR1 as DFQATT and CDR2 as SNEGSKA (reference sequence). The CDR3 is 13 amino acids. V lost 6 bases to trimming and J lost 5 bases, with 14 bases between them. The CDR3: CSAEPGLHNEQFF. DNA of the CDR3: TGCAGTGCAGAGCCGGGTCTTCACAATGAGCAGTTCTTC.

The chain joins TRBV6-2 or TRBV6-3 to TRBJ2-3, with TRBD1 as a possible D gene (5 bases). The ends were cut back, 6 bases at V and 5 bases at J, with 18 bases in the middle. Germline lookup yields CDR1 MNHEY and CDR2 SVGEGT. The CDR3 totals 15 residues. CDR3 in DNA: TGTGCCAGCAGGAAGACTCCCCCGACAGAAGATACGCAGTATTTT. This codes for CASRKTPPTEDTQYF.

This clonotype was seen many times. The chain has TRBV18 and TRBJ2-3; D is ambiguous. Germline V gene data show CDR1 as KGHSH and CDR2 as LQKENI. The CDR3 length is 14 residues. Trimming pared 0 bases from V and 2 bases from J, leaving 6 bases between. CDR3 loop: CASSPPFVTDTQYF. As DNA, the CDR3 is TGTGCCAGCTCACCACCTTTCGTCACAGATACGCAGTATTTT.